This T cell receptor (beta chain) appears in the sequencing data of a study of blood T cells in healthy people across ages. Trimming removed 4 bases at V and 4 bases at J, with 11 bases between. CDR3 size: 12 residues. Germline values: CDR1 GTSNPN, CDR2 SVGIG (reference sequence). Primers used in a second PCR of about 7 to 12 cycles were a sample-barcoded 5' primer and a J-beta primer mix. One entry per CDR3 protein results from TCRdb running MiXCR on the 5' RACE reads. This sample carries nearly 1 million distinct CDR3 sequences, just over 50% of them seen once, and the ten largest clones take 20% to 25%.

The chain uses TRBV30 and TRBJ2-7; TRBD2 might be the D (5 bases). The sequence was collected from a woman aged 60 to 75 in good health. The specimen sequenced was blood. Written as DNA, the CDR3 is TGTGCCTGGACCCGGGATAGGTACGAGCAGTACTTC. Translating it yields CAWTRDRYEQYF.